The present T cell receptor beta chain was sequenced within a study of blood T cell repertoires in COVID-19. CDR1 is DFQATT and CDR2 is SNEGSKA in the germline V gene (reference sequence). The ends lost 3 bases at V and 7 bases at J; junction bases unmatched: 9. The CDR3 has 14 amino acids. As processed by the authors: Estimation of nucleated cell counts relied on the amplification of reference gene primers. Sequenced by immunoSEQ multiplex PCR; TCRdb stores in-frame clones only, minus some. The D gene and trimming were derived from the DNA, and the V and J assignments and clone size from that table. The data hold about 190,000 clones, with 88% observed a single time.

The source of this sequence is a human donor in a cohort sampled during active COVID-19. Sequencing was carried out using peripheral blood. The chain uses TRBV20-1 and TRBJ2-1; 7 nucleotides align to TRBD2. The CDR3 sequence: CSASLAGVRNEQFF. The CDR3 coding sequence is TGCAGTGCTAGTTTGGCGGGAGTGCGGAATGAGCAGTTCTTC.